This record looks at one TCR beta chain sequence and its context. What it recognizes is unknown. These data are taken from a study of blood T cells in healthy people across ages. The study, taken as a whole, reports: The donors' CMV status was not determined, possibly confounding changes in expanded clonotypes. Diversity estimates from one million T cells were considered underestimates.

CDR3 length: 17 residues. Germline CDR1 KGHSH, CDR2 LQKENI. The V end was cut by 6 bases, the J end by 0 bases, with 20 bases between. Alongside a J-beta primer mix, a sample-barcoded 5' primer served in a second PCR lasting about 6 to 11 cycles. TCRdb re-called the 5' RACE reads through MiXCR, storing one row per CDR3 protein. The table lists 850,000 to 950,000 distinct CDR3 sequences, around 30% of them singletons, with approximately 15% in the top ten. The sequence was collected from a woman older than 75 in good health. Sequences were obtained from blood. The rearrangement uses TRBV18 and TRBJ1-1, with a tentative D call TRBD1 (5 bases). The CDR3 sequence is CASSPSRDRAMNTEAFF. The CDR3 DNA is TGTGCCAGCTCCCCCTCTAGAGACAGAGCAATGAACACTGAAGCTTTCTTT.